The entry below gives a single T cell receptor (beta chain) sequence along with its context. This sample is drawn from a study of OX40 agonist ivuxolimab in advanced cancers. The method was immunoSEQ multiplex PCR; TCRdb's version includes in-frame clones alone and lacks a portion of them. There are about 62,000 clones in the sample; around 79% occur only once, and roughly 11% lies in the top ten. The V gene end was trimmed by 1 base and the J gene end by 6 bases; junction bases not matched to a gene: 3. Germline V gene sequence: CDR1 SGHVS, CDR2 FQNEAQ. The length of the CDR3 is 14 residues. The receptor's source is an adult with an advanced solid tumor such as melanoma, head and neck, liver or kidney cancer. Sequencing was performed on CD4+ or CD8+ T cells sorted from blood, taken in a trial of the OX40 agonist ivuxolimab. This chain connects TRBV7-8 to TRBJ1-5; 7 bases match TRBD1. Here the CDR3 reads CASSLGGGAQPQHF. CDR3 in DNA: TGTGCCAGCAGCTTAGGAGGGGGCGCTCAGCCCCAGCATTTT.